The sequence of this T cell receptor beta chain was determined in a study of blood T cell repertoires in COVID-19. Whole-study context: Some COVID-19 samples were acute and others convalescent; all came from the United States, Italy and Spain. PBMCs, B-cell-depleted T cells, or T cells provided the cDNA or gDNA that made up the material.

Trimming left V 6 bases short and J 9 bases short, with 23 bases between. This CDR3 is 15 amino acids long. Per the germline V gene, CDR1 is SNHLY and CDR2 is FYNNEI. In the authors' workflow: Amplified reference gene primers provided the basis for estimating nucleated cell counts. Clones were read by immunoSEQ multiplex PCR, and TCRdb kept only the in-frame ones, dropping some. Clone size and V and J calls were adopted from that table, with D and trimming inferred from the DNA. The sample holds some 250,000 clones; 86% are singletons and the top ten take 12%. The sequence derives from a man older than 75 with acute or convalescent COVID-19. The rearrangement links TRBV2 to TRBJ2-5; D is perhaps TRBD2 (6 bases). Sequencing input: peripheral blood. This CDR3 is CASRETSLAKEAQYF. For the CDR3, the DNA is TGTGCCAGCAGAGAGACTAGTCTGGCTAAGGAAGCCCAGTACTTC.